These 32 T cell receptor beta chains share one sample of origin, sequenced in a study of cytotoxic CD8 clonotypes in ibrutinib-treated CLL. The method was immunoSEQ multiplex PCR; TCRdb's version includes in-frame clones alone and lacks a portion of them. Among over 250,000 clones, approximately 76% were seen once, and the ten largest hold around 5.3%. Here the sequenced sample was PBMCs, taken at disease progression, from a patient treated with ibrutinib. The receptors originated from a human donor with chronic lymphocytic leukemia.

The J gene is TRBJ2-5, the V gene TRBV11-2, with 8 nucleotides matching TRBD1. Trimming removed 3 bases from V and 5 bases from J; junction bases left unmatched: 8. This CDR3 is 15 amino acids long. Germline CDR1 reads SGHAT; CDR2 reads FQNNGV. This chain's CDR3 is CASSFAGGSGETQYF. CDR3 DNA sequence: TGTGCCAGCAGCTTTGCAGGGGGCTCGGGGGAGACCCAGTACTTC.

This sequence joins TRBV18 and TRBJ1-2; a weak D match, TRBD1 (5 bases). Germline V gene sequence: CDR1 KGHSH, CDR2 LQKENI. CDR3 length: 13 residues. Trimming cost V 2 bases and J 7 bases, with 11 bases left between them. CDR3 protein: CASSPIGDRGYTF. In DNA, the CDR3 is TGTGCCAGCTCACCAATAGGGGACCGTGGCTACACCTTC.

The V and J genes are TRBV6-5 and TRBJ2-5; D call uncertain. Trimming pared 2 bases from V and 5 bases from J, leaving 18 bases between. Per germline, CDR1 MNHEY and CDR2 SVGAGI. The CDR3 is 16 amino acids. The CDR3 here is CASSYRRTGVGETQYF. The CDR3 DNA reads TGTGCCAGCAGTTACCGAAGAACTGGAGTGGGGGAGACCCAGTACTTC.

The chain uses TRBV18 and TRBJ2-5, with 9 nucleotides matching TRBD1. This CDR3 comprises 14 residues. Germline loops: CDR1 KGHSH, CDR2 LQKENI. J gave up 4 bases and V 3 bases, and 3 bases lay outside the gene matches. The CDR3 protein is CASSPGQGTETQYF. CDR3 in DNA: TGTGCCAGCTCACCTGGACAGGGGACAGAGACCCAGTACTTC. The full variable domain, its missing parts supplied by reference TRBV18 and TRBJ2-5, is NAGVMQNPRHLVRRRGQEARLRCSPMKGHSHVYWYRQLPEEGLKFMVYLQKENIIDESGMPKERFSAEFPKEGPSILRIQQVVRGDSAAYFCASSPGQGTETQYFGPGTRLLVL.

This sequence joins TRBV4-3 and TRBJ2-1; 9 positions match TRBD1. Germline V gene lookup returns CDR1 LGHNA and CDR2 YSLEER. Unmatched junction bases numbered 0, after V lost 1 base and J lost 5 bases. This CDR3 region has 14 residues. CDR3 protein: CASSQGTGDNEQFF. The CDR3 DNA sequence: TGCGCCAGCAGCCAAGGGACAGGGGACAATGAGCAGTTCTTC.

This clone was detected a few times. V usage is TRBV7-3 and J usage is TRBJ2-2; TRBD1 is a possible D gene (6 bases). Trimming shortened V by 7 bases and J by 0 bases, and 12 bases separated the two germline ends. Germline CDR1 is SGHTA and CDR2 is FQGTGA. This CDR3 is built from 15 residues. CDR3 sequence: CASKPTGANTGELFF. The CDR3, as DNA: TGTGCCAGCAAACCGACAGGCGCGAACACCGGGGAGCTGTTTTTT. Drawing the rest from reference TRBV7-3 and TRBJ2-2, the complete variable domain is GAGVSQTPSNKVTEKGKYVELRCDPISGHTALYWYRQSLGQGPEFLIYFQGTGAADDSGLPNDRFFAVRPEGSVSTLKIQRTERGDSAVYLCASKPTGANTGELFFGEGSRLTVL.

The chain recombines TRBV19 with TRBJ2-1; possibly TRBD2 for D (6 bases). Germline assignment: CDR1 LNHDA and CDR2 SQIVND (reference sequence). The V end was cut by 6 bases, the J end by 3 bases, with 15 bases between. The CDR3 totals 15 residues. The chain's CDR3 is CASSSLAVNYNEQFF. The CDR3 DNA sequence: TGTGCCAGTAGCAGCTTAGCGGTAAACTACAATGAGCAGTTCTTC. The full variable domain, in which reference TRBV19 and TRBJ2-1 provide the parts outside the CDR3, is DGGITQSPKYLFRKEGQNVTLSCEQNLNHDAMYWYRQDPGQGLRLIYYSQIVNDFQKGDIAEGYSVSREKKESFPLTVTSAQKNPTAFYLCASSSLAVNYNEQFFGPGTRLTVL.

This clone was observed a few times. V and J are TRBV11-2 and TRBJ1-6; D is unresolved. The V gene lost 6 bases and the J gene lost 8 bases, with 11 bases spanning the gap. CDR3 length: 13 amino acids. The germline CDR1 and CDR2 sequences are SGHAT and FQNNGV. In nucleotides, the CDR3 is TGTGCCAGCAGTTTAACCCCCGATTCACCCCTCCACTTT. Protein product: CASSLTPDSPLHF.

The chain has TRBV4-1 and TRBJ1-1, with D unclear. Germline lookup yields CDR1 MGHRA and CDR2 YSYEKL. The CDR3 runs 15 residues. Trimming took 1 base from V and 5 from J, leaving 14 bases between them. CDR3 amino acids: CASSQGIFPETEAFF. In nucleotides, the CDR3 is TGCGCCAGCAGCCAAGGGATTTTTCCGGAAACTGAAGCTTTCTTT.

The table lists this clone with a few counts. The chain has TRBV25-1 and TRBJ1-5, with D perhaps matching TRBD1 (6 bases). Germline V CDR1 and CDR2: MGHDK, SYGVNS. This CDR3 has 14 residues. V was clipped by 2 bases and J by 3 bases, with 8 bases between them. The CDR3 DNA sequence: TGTGCCAGCAGTGAACAGGGGCACAATCAGCCCCAGCATTTT. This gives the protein CASSEQGHNQPQHF.

CDR3 protein: CASSLGGLAGDLLYEQYF. The CDR3 nucleotides are TGTGCCAGCAGCCTCGGTGGACTAGCGGGGGACCTCCTCTACGAGCAGTACTTC. The chain combines TRBV7-6 with TRBJ2-7, with 13 bases matching TRBD2. This CDR3 has 18 residues. Germline V gene data show CDR1 as SGHVS and CDR2 as FNYEAQ. The V segment lost 5 bases and the J segment 3 bases; nucleotides outside the gene matches: 13.

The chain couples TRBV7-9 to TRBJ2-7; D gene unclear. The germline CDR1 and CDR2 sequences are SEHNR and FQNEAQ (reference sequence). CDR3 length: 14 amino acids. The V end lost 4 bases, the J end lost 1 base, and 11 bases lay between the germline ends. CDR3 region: CASSSSGPSYEQYF. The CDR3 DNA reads TGTGCCAGCAGCTCCTCCGGGCCTTCCTACGAGCAGTACTTC.

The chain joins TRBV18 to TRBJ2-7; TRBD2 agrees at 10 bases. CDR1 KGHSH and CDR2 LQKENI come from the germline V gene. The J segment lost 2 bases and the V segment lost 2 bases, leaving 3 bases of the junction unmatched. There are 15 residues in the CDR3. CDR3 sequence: CASSPGLAGAYEQYF. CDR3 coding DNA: TGTGCCAGCTCACCAGGGCTAGCGGGGGCCTACGAGCAGTACTTC.

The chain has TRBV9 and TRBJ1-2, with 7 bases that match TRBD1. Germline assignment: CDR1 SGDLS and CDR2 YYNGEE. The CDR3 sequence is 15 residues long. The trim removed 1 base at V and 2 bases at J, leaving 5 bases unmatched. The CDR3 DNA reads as TGTGCCAGCAGCGTATCGCAGGGGGACAACTATGGCTACACCTTC. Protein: CASSVSQGDNYGYTF.

The CDR3 reads CASSEGIGNQPQHF. In nucleotides, the CDR3 is TGTGCCAGCAGTGAAGGGATCGGGAATCAGCCCCAGCATTTT. The rearrangement joins TRBV6-1 to TRBJ1-5; D is ambiguous. Per germline, CDR1 MNHNS and CDR2 SASEGT. There are 14 residues in the CDR3. V lost 1 base to trimming and J lost 4 bases, with 8 bases between them.

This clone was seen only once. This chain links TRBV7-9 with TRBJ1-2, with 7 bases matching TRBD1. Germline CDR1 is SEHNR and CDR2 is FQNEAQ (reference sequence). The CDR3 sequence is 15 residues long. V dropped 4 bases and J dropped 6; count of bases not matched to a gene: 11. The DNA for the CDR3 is TGTGCCAGCAGCTCCGACATAGGGGGCCCCGATGGCTACACCTTC. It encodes CASSSDIGGPDGYTF.

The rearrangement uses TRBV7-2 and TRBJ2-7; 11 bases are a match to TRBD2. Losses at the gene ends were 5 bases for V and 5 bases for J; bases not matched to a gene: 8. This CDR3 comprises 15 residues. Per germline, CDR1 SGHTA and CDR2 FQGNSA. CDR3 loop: CASSTQLAGVNEQYF. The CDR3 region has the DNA TGTGCCAGCAGCACCCAACTAGCGGGAGTGAACGAGCAGTACTTC.

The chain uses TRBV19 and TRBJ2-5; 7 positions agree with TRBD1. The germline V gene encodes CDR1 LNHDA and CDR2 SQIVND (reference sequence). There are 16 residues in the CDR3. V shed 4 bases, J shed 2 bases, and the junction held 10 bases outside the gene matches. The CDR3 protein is CASSTSPPGGQETQYF. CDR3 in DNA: TGTGCCAGTAGTACCTCCCCCCCAGGGGGTCAAGAGACCCAGTACTTC.

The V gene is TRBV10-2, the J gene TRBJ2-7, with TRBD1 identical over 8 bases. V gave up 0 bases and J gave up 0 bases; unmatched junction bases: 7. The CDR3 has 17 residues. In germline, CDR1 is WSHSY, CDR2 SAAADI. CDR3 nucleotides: TGCGCCAGCAGTGAGTCCCAACAGGGGGAAAGCTCCTACGAGCAGTACTTC. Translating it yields CASSESQQGESSYEQYF.

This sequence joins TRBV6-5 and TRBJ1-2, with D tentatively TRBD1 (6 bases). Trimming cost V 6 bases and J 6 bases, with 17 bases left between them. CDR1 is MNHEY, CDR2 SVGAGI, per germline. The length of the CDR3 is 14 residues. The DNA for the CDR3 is TGTGCCAGCAGCTGGAGACAGGAACTTAATGGCTACACCTTC. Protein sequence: CASSWRQELNGYTF.

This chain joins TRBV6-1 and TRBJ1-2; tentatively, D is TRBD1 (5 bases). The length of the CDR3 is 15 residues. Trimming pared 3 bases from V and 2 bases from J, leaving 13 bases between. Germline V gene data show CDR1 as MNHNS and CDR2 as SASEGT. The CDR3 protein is CASSEGGARNYGYTF. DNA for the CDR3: TGTGCCAGCAGTGAGGGTGGGGCCAGGAACTATGGCTACACCTTC.

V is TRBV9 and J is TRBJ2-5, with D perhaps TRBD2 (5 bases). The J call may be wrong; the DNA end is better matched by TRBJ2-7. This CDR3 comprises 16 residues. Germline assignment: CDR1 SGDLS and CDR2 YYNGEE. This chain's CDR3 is CASSVYGDNPLYEQYF. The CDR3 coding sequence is TGTGCCAGCAGCGTATACGGGGATAACCCCCTCTACGAGCAGTACTTC.

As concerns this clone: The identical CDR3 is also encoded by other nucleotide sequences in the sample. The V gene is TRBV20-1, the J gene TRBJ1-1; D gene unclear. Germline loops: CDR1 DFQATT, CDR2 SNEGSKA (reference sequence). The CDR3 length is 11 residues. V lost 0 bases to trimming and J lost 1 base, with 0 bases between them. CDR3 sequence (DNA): TGCAGTGCTAGAGAGAACACTGAAGCTTTCTTT. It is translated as CSARENTEAFF.

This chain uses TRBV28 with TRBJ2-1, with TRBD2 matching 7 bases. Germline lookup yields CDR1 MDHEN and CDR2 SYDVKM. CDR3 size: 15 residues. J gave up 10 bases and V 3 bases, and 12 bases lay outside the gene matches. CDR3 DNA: TGTGCCAGCAGTTTTGTGGGAGGGCCGGTTTACGAGCAGTTCTTC. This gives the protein CASSFVGGPVYEQFF.

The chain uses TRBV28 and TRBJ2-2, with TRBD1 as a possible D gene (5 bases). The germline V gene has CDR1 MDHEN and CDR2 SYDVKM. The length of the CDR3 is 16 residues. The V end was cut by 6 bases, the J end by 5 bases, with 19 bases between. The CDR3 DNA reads TGTGCCAGCAGCTGGGATTGGACAACACGGACCGGGGAGCTGTTTTTT. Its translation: CASSWDWTTRTGELFF.

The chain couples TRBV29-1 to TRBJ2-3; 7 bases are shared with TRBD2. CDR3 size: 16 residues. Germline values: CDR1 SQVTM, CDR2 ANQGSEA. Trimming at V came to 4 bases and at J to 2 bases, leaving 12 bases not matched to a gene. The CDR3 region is CSVGPQLADHTDTQYF. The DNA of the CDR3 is TGCAGCGTTGGCCCTCAGCTAGCGGATCACACAGATACGCAGTATTTT.

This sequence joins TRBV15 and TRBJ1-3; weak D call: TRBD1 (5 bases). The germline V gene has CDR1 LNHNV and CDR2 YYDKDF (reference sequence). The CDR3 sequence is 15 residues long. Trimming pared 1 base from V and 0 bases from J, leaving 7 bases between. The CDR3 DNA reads TGTGCCACCAGCAGAGGCAGGGCCTCTGGAAACACCATATATTTT. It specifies CATSRGRASGNTIYF.

CDR3 sequence: CASSSPGRELFF. The DNA for the CDR3 is TGTGCCAGCAGTTCCCCGGGGAGGGAACTGTTTTTT. The chain has TRBV6-5 and TRBJ1-4; no clear D. CDR1 is MNHEY, CDR2 SVGAGI, per germline. The length of the CDR3 is 12 residues. V shed 4 bases and J shed 12 bases, with 12 bases lying between them.

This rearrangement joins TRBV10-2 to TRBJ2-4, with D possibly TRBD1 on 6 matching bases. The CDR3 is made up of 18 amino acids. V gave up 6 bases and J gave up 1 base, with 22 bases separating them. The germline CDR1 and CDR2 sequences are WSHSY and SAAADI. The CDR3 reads CASSSGVGIVAAKNIQYF. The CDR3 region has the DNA TGCGCCAGCAGCTCAGGGGTGGGCATTGTCGCGGCCAAAAACATTCAGTACTTC.

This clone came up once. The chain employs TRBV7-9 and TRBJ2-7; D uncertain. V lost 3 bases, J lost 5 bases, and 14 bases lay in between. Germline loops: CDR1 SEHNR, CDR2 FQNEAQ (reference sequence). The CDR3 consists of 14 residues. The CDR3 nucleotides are TGTGCCAGCAGCTTGTCAAGTGCTGTCGACGAGCAGTACTTC. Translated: CASSLSSAVDEQYF.

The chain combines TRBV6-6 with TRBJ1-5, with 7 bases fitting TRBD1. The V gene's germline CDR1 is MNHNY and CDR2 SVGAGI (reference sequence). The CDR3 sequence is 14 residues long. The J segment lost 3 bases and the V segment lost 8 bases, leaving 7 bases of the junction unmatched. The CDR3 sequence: CASSTDRPNQPQHF. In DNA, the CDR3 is TGTGCCAGCTCCACGGACAGGCCCAATCAGCCCCAGCATTTT.

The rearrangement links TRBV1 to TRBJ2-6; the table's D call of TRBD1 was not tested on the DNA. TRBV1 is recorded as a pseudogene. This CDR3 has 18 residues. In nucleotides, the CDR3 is TGCACCAGCAGCCAAGACCCACAGGCCCGCTCTGGGGCCAACGTCCTGACTTTC. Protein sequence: CTSSQDPQARSGANVLTF.